The sequence of this TCR beta chain was determined in a study of blood T cell repertoires in COVID-19 (dated by TCRdb to 2019 to 2021). About the study as a whole: Samples from collaborators originated in the United States, Italy and Spain and spanned both the acute and convalescent phases of COVID-19. The prospective study material was composed of cDNA or gDNA derived from T cells, B-cell-depleted T cells, or PBMCs. The dataset comprised deeply sampled blood TCRbeta repertoires from subjects exposed to, actively infected with, or recovered from COVID-19. The repertoires were released in a freely available public database meant as a resource for research on the immune response to SARS-CoV-2. Samples were obtained from the ongoing ImmuneRACE study (first 160 participants) and from approximately 1,200 subjects provided by 6 global collaborators. Sample metadata almost always included a de-identified subject ID, COVID-19 status, age in years and sex. Where available, HLA class I and class II types were taken from metadata supplied by the sample provider and were not determined by assay-based typing.

Notes on this clone: The antigen it binds to is not known. The sample holds no much larger clone one base away, and base qualities are not on file.

Looking up the germline V gene yields CDR1 MGHRA and CDR2 YSYEKL. The CDR3 covers 16 residues, taking in both the cysteine and the phenylalanine. Only the CDR3 region is kept as DNA, spanning 48 bases read in frame from base 1. V drops 5 bases and J drops 7 bases, leaving 23 bases in between. General findings and caveats noted by the study authors: How much clinical and demographic metadata was included differed by source and by participant, and the metadata was provided uncurated.

At one collaborating source in Seattle, patients were enrolled during active infection and were followed longitudinally through the course of disease. Collaborating institutions collected whole blood in K2EDTA tubes following their own protocols. For TCRbeta analysis, collaborator samples were shipped as frozen whole blood, as isolated PBMCs, or as DNA extracted from either sample type. TCRbeta CDR3 regions were amplified from genomic DNA using the immunoSEQ Assay, a bias-controlled multiplex PCR. The paper's data handling went like this. Within the assay, amplification of reference gene primers was used to estimate how many nucleated cells each sample contained. To quantify the absolute abundance of each unique TCRbeta CDR3 rearrangement, sequence reads were collapsed and filtered. For each sample, productive Simpson clonality was calculated as the square root of Simpson's diversity index over productive rearrangements. TCRdb provides this immuneACCESS table in a form limited to in-frame rearrangements. Some clones are lacking; in checked studies, under half of them reflect an unresolved V gene, and why the rest are absent is not known. V, J and clone size were drawn from that table, and D and trimming were deduced from the DNA. For this sample there are more than 150,000 clones; roughly 76% appear just once. Approximately 12% of the sample goes to the ten largest clones.

This sequence was found in a woman older than 75 with COVID-19, enrolled during active disease. This chain joins TRBV4-1 to TRBJ1-2; TRBD1 is a possible D gene, resting on 6 matching bases. Sequencing was performed on peripheral blood. For the CDR3, the sequence is CASSKGEGVRMFGYTF. The DNA sequence reads TGCGCCAGCAGCAAAGGAGAGGGGGTCCGTATGTTTGGCTACACCTTC.